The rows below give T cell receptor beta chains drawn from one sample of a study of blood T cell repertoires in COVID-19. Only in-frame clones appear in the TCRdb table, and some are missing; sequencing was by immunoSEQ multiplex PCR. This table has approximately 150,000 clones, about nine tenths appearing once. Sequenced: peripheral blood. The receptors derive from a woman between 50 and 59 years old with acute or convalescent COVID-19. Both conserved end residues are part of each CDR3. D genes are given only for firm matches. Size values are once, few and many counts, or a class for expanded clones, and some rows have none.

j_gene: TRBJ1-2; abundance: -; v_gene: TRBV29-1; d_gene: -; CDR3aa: CSAEGQHGYTF; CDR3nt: TGCAGCGCCGAAGGACAGCATGGCTACACCTTC
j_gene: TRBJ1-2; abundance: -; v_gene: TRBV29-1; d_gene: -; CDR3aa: CSVERGSGLWDYGYTF; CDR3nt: TGCAGCGTTGAAAGGGGGTCCGGCTTATGGGACTATGGCTACACCTTC
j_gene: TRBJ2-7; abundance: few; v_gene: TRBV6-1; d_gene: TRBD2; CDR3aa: CASSEGLAGAYEQYF; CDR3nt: TGTGCCAGCAGTGAAGGGCTAGCGGGAGCCTACGAGCAGTACTTC
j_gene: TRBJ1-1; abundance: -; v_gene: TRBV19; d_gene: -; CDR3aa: CASSYRGGGDEAFF; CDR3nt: TGTGCCAGTAGTTATCGGGGCGGGGGCGATGAAGCTTTCTTT
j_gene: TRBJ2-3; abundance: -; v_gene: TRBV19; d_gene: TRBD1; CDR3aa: CASSRGQGVVDTQYF; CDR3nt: TGTGCCAGCAGTAGGGGACAGGGTGTTGTAGATACGCAGTATTTT
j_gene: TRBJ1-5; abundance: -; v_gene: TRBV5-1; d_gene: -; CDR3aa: CASSLQGFGQPQHF; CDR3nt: TGCGCCAGCAGCTTACAGGGTTTTGGGCAGCCCCAGCATTTT
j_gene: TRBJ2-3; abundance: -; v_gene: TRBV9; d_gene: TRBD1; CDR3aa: CASSRQGAQEDTQYF; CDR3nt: TGTGCCAGCAGCAGACAGGGGGCGCAGGAAGATACGCAGTATTTT
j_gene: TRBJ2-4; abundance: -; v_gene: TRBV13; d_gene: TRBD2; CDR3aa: CASSSTSGVRAKNIQYF; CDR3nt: TGTGCCAGCAGCTCGACTAGCGGGGTTAGGGCCAAAAACATTCAGTACTTC
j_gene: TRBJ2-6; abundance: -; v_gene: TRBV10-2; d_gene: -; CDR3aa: CASSEGGSGANVLTF; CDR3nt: TGCGCCAGCAGTGAGGGAGGGTCCGGGGCCAACGTCCTGACTTTC
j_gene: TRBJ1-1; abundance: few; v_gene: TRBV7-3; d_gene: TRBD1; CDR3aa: CASSSRGSVTNTEAFF; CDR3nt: TGTGCCAGCAGCTCCAGGGGGAGTGTGACGAACACTGAAGCTTTCTTT
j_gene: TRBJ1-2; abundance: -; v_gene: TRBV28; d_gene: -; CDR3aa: CASRSWTRELGYTF; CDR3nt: TGTGCCAGCAGGTCATGGACACGAGAATTAGGCTACACCTTC
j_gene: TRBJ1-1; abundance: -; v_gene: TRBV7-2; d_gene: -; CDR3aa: CASKLQDTSNTEAFF; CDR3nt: TGTGCCAGCAAACTGCAGGACACTTCGAACACTGAAGCTTTCTTT
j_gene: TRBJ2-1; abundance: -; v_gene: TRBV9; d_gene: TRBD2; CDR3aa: CASSVTSGGTHSYNEQFF; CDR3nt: TGTGCCAGCAGCGTGACTAGCGGGGGAACTCACTCCTACAATGAGCAGTTCTTC
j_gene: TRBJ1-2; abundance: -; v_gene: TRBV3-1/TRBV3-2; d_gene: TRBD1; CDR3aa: CASSHLTTGGGGYTF; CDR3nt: TGTGCCAGCAGCCACCTCACGACAGGGGGCGGTGGCTACACCTTC
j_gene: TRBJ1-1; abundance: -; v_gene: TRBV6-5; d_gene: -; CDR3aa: CASSPHLNTEAFF; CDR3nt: TGTGCCAGCAGTCCTCACTTGAACACTGAAGCTTTCTTT
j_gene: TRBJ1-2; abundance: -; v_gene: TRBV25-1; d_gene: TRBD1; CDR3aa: CASSGDRNPPNYGYTF; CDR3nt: TGTGCCAGCAGCGGGGACAGGAATCCACCTAACTATGGCTACACCTTC
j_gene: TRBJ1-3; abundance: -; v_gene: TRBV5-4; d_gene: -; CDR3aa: CASSTGTGNTIYF; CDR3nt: TGTGCCAGCAGTACAGGGACAGGAAACACCATATATTTT
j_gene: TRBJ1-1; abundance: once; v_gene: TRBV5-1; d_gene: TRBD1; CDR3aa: CASSPGGRGRTEAFF; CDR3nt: TGCGCCAGCAGCCCAGGGGGGCGAGGTCGAACTGAAGCTTTCTTT
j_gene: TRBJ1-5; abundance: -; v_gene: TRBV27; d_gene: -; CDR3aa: CASRLKGGQPQHF; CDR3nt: TGTGCCAGCAGGCTAAAGGGGGGGCAGCCCCAGCATTTT
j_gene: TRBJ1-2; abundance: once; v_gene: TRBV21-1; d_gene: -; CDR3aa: CASSIALGQRYGYTF; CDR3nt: TGTGCCAGCAGCATCGCCTTGGGACAGCGCTATGGCTACACCTTC
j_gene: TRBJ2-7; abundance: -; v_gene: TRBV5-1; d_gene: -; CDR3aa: CASTRGASYEQYF; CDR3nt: TGCGCCAGCACCCGGGGGGCGTCCTACGAGCAGTACTTC